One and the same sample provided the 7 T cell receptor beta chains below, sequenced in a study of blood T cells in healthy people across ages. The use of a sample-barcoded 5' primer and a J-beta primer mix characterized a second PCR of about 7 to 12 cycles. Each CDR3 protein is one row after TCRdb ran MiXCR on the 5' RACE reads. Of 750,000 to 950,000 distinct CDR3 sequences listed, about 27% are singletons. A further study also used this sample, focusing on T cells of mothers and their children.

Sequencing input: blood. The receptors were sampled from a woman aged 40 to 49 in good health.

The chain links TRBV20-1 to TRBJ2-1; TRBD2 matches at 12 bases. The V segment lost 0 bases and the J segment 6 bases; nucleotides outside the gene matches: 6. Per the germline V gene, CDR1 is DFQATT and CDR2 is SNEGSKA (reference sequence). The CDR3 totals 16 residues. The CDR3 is CSARDPSGGAFNEQFF. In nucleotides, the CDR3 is TGCAGTGCTAGAGACCCTAGCGGGGGGGCCTTCAATGAGCAGTTCTTC.

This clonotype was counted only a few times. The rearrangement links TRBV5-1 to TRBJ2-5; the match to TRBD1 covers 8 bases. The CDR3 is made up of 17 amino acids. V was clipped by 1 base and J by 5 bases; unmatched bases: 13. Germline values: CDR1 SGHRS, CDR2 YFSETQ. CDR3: CASSLSALTGVEETQYF. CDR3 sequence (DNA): TGCGCCAGCAGCTTGTCGGCCCTGACAGGGGTCGAGGAGACCCAGTACTTC.

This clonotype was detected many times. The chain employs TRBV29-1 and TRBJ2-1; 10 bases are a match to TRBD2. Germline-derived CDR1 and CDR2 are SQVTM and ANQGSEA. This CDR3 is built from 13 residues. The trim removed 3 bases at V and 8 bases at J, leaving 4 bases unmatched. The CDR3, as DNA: TGCAGCGTTGAGAGCGGGGGGGGGTATGAGCAGTTCTTC. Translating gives CSVESGGGYEQFF.

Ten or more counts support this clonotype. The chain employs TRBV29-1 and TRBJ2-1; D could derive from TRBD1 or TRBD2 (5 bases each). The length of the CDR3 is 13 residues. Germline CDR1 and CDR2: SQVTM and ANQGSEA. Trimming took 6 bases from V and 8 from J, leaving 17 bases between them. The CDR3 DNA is TGCAGCGTGGCCGGTAGAGGGGTGGATGAGCAGTTCTTC. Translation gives CSVAGRGVDEQFF.

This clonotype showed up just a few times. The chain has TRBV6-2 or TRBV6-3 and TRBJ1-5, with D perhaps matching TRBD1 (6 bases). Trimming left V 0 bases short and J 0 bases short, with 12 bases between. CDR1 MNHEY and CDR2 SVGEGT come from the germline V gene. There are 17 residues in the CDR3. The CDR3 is CASSYSDRLNSNQPQHF. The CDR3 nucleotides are TGTGCCAGCAGTTACTCGGACAGATTAAATAGCAATCAGCCCCAGCATTTT.

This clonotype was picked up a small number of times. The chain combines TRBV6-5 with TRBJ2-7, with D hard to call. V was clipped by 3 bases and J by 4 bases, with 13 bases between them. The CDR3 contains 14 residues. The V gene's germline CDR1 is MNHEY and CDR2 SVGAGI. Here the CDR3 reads CASSYLRDSYEQYF. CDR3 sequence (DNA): TGTGCCAGCAGTTATTTAAGGGATTCTTACGAGCAGTACTTC.

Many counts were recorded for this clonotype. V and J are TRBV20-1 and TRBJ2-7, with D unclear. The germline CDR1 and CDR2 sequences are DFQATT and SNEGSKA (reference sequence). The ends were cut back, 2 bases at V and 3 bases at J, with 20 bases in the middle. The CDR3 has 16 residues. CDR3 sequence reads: CSARPPRQQTNYEQYF. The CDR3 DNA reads TGCAGTGCTAGACCCCCGCGGCAACAGACCAACTACGAGCAGTACTTC.